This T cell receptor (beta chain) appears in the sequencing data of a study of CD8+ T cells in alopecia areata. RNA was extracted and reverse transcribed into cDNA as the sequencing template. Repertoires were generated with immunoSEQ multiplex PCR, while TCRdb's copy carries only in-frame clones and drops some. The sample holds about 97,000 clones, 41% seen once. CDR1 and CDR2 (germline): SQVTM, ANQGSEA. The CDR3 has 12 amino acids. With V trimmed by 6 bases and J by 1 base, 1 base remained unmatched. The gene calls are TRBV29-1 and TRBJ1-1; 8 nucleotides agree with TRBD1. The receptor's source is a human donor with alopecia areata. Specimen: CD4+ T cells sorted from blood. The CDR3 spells CSVQGGNTEAFF. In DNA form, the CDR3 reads TGCAGCGTACAGGGGGGGAACACTGAAGCTTTCTTT.